This TCR beta chain appears in the sequencing data of a study of spatial heterogeneity in lung cancer. Every individual TCR cDNA molecule carried its own unique molecular identifier, which allowed correction of PCR and sequencing errors. TCRdb re-analysed the 5' RACE reads in MiXCR, keeping a single row per CDR3 protein. Seen here are around 3,600 distinct CDR3 sequences, about an eighth observed once, and the top ten hold approximately 10%. Time point noted: sample taken at primary tumor resection. The cohort: around 79 early-stage, untreated non-small cell lung cancer patients. The input material, whole RNA from tumor, nontumor lung or frozen PBMC, was sequenced unsorted. In its sample, this clonotype was seen many times. Antigen specificity is unknown. Findings and caveats of the study: One measure, the expanded intratumoral alpha and beta TCR count, tracked tumor mutation counts.

Germline V gives CDR1 MNHNY, CDR2 SVGAGI (reference sequence). The J segment lost 5 bases and the V segment lost 4 bases, leaving 10 bases of the junction unmatched. The CDR3 length is 18 residues. The chain carries TRBV6-6 and TRBJ2-2; 13 nucleotides match TRBD2. Sequenced material: lung tumor tissue, taken at surgery. This TCR came from a female donor with early-stage non-small cell lung cancer. CDR3 DNA sequence: TGTGCCAGCAGTTCTAAACCGGGACTAGCGGGAACAACCGGGGAGCTGTTTTTT. This gives the protein CASSSKPGLAGTTGELFF.